A single sample is the source of the 12 T cell receptor beta chains below, sequenced in a study of OX40 agonist ivuxolimab in advanced cancers. Clones were read by immunoSEQ multiplex PCR, and TCRdb kept only the in-frame ones, dropping some. The sample contains more than 45,000 clones, around 86% of which appear only once. The starting material was CD4+ or CD8+ T cells sorted from blood, obtained in a trial of the OX40 agonist ivuxolimab. The receptors originated from an adult with an advanced solid tumor such as melanoma, head and neck, liver or kidney cancer.

This rearrangement joins TRBV12-5 to TRBJ2-5; weak D call: TRBD2 (5 bases). The CDR3 is made up of 14 amino acids. Germline V gives CDR1 LGHNT, CDR2 FRNRAP. The V gene lost 6 bases and the J gene lost 3 bases, with 14 bases spanning the gap. The CDR3 bases are TGTGCTAGTGGCAAGGACTCGTCTGAAGAGACCCAGTACTTC. Translation: CASGKDSSEETQYF.

The rearrangement links TRBV18 to TRBJ1-5; D not certain. Germline V CDR1 and CDR2: KGHSH, LQKENI. The V and J ends lost 5 bases and 7 bases respectively, with 12 bases between them. CDR3 size: 13 residues. This CDR3 reads CASSVTMEQPQHF. CDR3 nucleotides: TGTGCCAGCTCAGTGACCATGGAGCAGCCCCAGCATTTT.

This clone has just a few counts. CDR3 nucleotide sequence: TGTGCCAGCCGCAGGGGCCTAAGCTCCTACGAGCAGTACTTC. This translates into CASRRGLSSYEQYF. This chain connects TRBV6-5 to TRBJ2-7; tentatively, D is TRBD1 (6 bases). Trimming left V 8 bases short and J 0 bases short, with 14 bases between. Germline assignment: CDR1 MNHEY and CDR2 SVGAGI. The CDR3 runs 14 residues.

The chain links TRBV30 to TRBJ1-6; 11 nucleotides align to TRBD1. The CDR3 covers 14 residues. CDR1 and CDR2 from the germline V gene are GTSNPN and SVGIG (reference sequence). V trimming: 5 bases; J trimming: 6 bases; junction bases outside the gene matches: 3. The CDR3 DNA reads as TGTGCCTGGGGACAGGGGGCCGTTAATTCACCCCTCCACTTT. Translation: CAWGQGAVNSPLHF.

The rearrangement uses TRBV4-1 and TRBJ2-5; D possibly corresponds to TRBD2 (6 bases). Germline V CDR1 and CDR2: MGHRA, YSYEKL. Trimming removed 3 bases at V and 5 bases at J, with 16 bases between. CDR3 length equals 15 residues. CDR3 amino acids: CASSQLGGPKETQYF. The CDR3 region has the DNA TGCGCCAGCAGCCAGTTGGGGGGTCCGAAGGAGACCCAGTACTTC.

CDR3 DNA: TGCGCCAGCAGCGTGGAGGCGGGGAGGGCAAACAATGAGCAGTTCTTC. Its protein is CASSVEAGRANNEQFF. V is TRBV4-3 and J is TRBJ2-1, with TRBD2 matching over 7 bases. V lost 5 bases, J lost 5 bases, and 12 bases stayed unmatched. Germline CDR1 reads LGHNA; CDR2 reads YSLEER. CDR3 length: 16 amino acids.

This sequence joins TRBV5-1 and TRBJ1-3; D gene ambiguous. CDR3 length: 15 amino acids. Per germline, CDR1 SGHRS and CDR2 YFSETQ. The ends were cut back, 0 bases at V and 1 base at J, with 8 bases in the middle. Written as DNA, the CDR3 is TGCGCCAGCAGCTTGGGCGGTTCGTCTGGAAACACCATATATTTT. Its translation: CASSLGGSSGNTIYF.

V and J are TRBV5-1 and TRBJ1-3; D possibly corresponds to TRBD1 (6 bases). V was cut by 5 bases and J by 0 bases, with 12 bases left in between. Germline V lookup: CDR1 SGHRS, CDR2 YFSETQ. This CDR3 contains 15 residues. The CDR3 region has the DNA TGCGCCAGCAGTAGGACAGATGACTCTGGAAACACCATATATTTT. Amino acid sequence: CASSRTDDSGNTIYF. The variable domain in full, with the rest retrieved from reference TRBV5-1 and TRBJ1-3, is KAGVTQTPRYLIKTRGQQVTLSCSPISGHRSVSWYQQTPGQGLQFLFEYFSETQRNKGNFPGRFSGRQFSNSRSEMNVSTLELGDSALYLCASSRTDDSGNTIYFGEGSWLTVV.

The rearrangement joins TRBV18 to TRBJ2-3; TRBD2 aligns across 12 bases. The V segment lost 0 bases and the J segment 3 bases; nucleotides outside the gene matches: 1. This CDR3 comprises 16 residues. Germline-derived CDR1 and CDR2 are KGHSH and LQKENI. The CDR3 DNA follows: TGTGCCAGCTCACCACCCCTAGCGGGGGGGACAGATACGCAGTATTTT. Amino acids: CASSPPLAGGTDTQYF.

CDR3 coding DNA: TGTGCCAGCCGCCGAGGACAGGGGTTCACAGATACGCAGTATTTT. Residues: CASRRGQGFTDTQYF. The V and J genes are TRBV6-1 and TRBJ2-3; 9 nucleotides align to TRBD1. Germline CDR1 MNHNS, CDR2 SASEGT. Trimming at V came to 8 bases and at J to 2 bases, leaving 8 bases not matched to a gene. The CDR3 has 15 residues.

The chain has TRBV9 and TRBJ2-5; TRBD1 agrees at 8 bases. Looked up from germline, CDR1 is SGDLS and CDR2 is YYNGEE. The CDR3 extends over 13 amino acids. The trim removed 2 bases at V and 5 bases at J, leaving 2 bases unmatched. DNA of the CDR3: TGTGCCAGCAGCGTGACAGGGGTTGAGACCCAGTACTTC. Translating it yields CASSVTGVETQYF.

The J gene is TRBJ1-3, the V gene TRBV4-2; D uncertain. Germline assignment: CDR1 LGHNA and CDR2 YNFKEQ. The CDR3 sequence is 14 residues long. Trimming stripped 0 bases from V and 9 bases from J, with 12 bases between. The CDR3 sequence: CASSQDPSVGTIYF. The CDR3 DNA reads TGTGCCAGCAGCCAAGATCCCTCGGTGGGCACCATATATTTT.